This T cell receptor beta chain is from a study of identical twins. The study, taken as a whole, reports: Out-of-frame sharing of TCR alpha in monozygotic twins was underestimated by models.

On this clonotype: Its antigen remains unknown.

A single record per CDR3 protein comes from TCRdb applying MiXCR to the 5' RACE reads. The table shows under 250,000 distinct CDR3 sequences, with 12% occurring only once. The length of the CDR3 is 13 residues. Germline lookup yields CDR1 DFQATT and CDR2 SNEGSKA (reference sequence). J lost 5 bases, V lost 5 bases, and 8 bases had no gene match. These sequences were also reported in another study, on yellow fever vaccine responses in identical twins.

Sequencing used memory (CD45RO+) T cells sorted from blood. The chain combines TRBV20-1 with TRBJ2-7; TRBD1 matches at 8 bases. The clonotype comes from a woman aged 18-30 years in good health. In DNA, the CDR3 is TGCAGTGCTTTCCTGGACAGGGTCAACGAGCAGTACTTC. The encoded protein is CSAFLDRVNEQYF.